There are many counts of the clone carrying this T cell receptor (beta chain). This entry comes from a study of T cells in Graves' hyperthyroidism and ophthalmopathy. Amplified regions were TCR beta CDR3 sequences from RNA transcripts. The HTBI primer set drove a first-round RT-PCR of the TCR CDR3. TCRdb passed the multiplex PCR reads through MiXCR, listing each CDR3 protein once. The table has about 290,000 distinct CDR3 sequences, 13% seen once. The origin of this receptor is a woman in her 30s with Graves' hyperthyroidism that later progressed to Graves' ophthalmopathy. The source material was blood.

The CDR3 reads CSVGVAGNTEAFF. In nucleotides, the CDR3 is TGCAGCGTTGGAGTTGCGGGCAACACTGAAGCTTTCTTT. V is TRBV29-1 and J is TRBJ1-1; D remains unclear. Germline V gene data show CDR1 as SQVTM and CDR2 as ANQGSEA. Trimming shortened V by 4 bases and J by 2 bases, and 11 bases separated the two germline ends. This CDR3 region has 13 residues.